Each of the 4 T cell receptor beta chains below was sequenced from the same sample in a study of shared clonotypes between healthy human individuals. The repertoire was sequenced with immunoSEQ multiplex PCR; TCRdb's copy has only in-frame clones and lacks some. The sample carries roughly 1,500,000 clones, around 98% recorded once. Source material: naive CD4+ T cells sorted from blood. Stated subset: CD45RA+ positively selected. Receptors were obtained from a man aged 30 to 39 in good health.

This rearrangement joins TRBV2 to TRBJ2-1; TRBD2 matches at 11 bases. The CDR3 is made up of 14 amino acids. Germline CDR1 SNHLY, CDR2 FYNNEI. After removal of 6 bases from V and 12 bases from J, the junction contained 10 bases not matched to a gene. CDR3: CASRVSSGRSWQFF. In DNA form, the CDR3 reads TGTGCCAGCAGAGTCTCTAGCGGGAGGAGTTGGCAGTTCTTC. The full variable domain, completed using reference TRBV2 and TRBJ2-1, is EPEVTQTPSHQVTQMGQEVILRCVPISNHLYFYWYRQILGQKVEFLVSFYNNEISEKSEIFDDQFSVERPDGSNFTLKIRSTKLEDSAMYFCASRVSSGRSWQFFGPGTRLTVL.

The chain joins TRBV9 to TRBJ2-1; D uncertain. Germline loops: CDR1 SGDLS, CDR2 YYNGEE. The CDR3 spans 13 residues. Trimming pared 0 bases from V and 8 bases from J, leaving 9 bases between. DNA of the CDR3: TGTGCCAGCAGCGTAGATCCAGTCCATGAGCAGTTCTTC. It specifies CASSVDPVHEQFF.

The chain uses TRBV15 and TRBJ2-1, with no clear D. This CDR3 is 14 amino acids long. Germline assignment: CDR1 LNHNV and CDR2 YYDKDF (reference sequence). The V gene lost 0 bases and the J gene lost 7 bases, with 10 bases spanning the gap. This CDR3 reads CATSRDILVNEQFF. CDR3 DNA sequence: TGTGCCACCAGCAGAGATATTTTGGTTAATGAGCAGTTCTTC.

CDR3 DNA sequence: TGCAGCGTTGTTTTAGCGGGGAGGGGTCAGACCCAGTACTTC. Translation: CSVVLAGRGQTQYF. The V gene is TRBV29-1, the J gene TRBJ2-5, with 8 positions matching TRBD2. V shed 4 bases and J 6 bases; nucleotides not matched to a gene: 10. Per germline, CDR1 SQVTM and CDR2 ANQGSEA. The CDR3 spans 14 residues.